This TCR beta chain appears in the sequencing data of a study of beta chain features in type 1 diabetes. Of note for this clone: The antigen remains unidentified.

Study findings and constraints: Across all four CD4+ subsets, people with type 1 diabetes showed modestly shorter TCRB CDR3s. Among patients, naive, central memory and Treg TCRB repertoires appeared more similar than among healthy donors. VDJ junctions from type 1 diabetes patients carried fewer insertions and larger deletions.

Germline CDR1 and CDR2: MDHEN and SYDVKM. This CDR3 is 14 amino acids long. Germline trimming cut 6 bases from V and 3 bases from J; bases unmatched to any gene: 7. Since all of the isolated RNA was reverse transcribed, expressed TCRB transcripts were what got sequenced. Data came from immunoSEQ multiplex PCR; TCRdb stores just in-frame clones and leaves some out. This sample has fewer than 200,000 clones, with about a tenth found just once. This receptor was identified in a man aged 25-45 years with type 1 diabetes. Sequencing was performed on central memory CD4+ T cells from blood. The chain uses TRBV28 and TRBJ2-7; 8 bases map to TRBD2. CDR3 region: CASSDSGISYEQYF. In DNA form, the CDR3 reads TGTGCCAGCAGCGATAGCGGGATTAGCTACGAGCAGTACTTC.